This T cell receptor (beta chain) was observed in a study of blood T cell repertoires in COVID-19. About the study: From the United States, Italy and Spain came samples of acute and convalescent COVID-19. The cDNA or gDNA used as material had been derived from T cells, B-cell-depleted T cells, or PBMCs.

The CDR3 has 14 residues. Trimming shortened V by 4 bases and J by 6 bases, and 12 bases separated the two germline ends. Germline CDR1 SGHTA, CDR2 FQGNSA. This clone was recorded once. Methods used by the authors: Nucleated cell number was recorded as an estimate derived from reference gene primer amplification. Using immunoSEQ multiplex PCR, the repertoire was profiled, and TCRdb retains in-frame clones only, with some absent. The DNA gave D and trimming, while V, J and clone size come from that table. The sample includes roughly 97,000 clones, roughly 86% seen only once; the top ten take about 20%.

The rearrangement joins TRBV7-2 to TRBJ1-4; D gene unclear. The TCR sequence derives from a human donor in a cohort sampled during active COVID-19. The specimen sequenced was peripheral blood. The CDR3 bases are TGTGCCAGCAGCTCCGCCTGGAGGGATGAAAAACTGTTTTTT. Protein sequence: CASSSAWRDEKLFF. Full variable domain (remainder filled in from reference TRBV7-2 and TRBJ1-4): GAGVSQSPSNKVTEKGKDVELRCDPISGHTALYWYRQSLGQGLEFLIYFQGNSAPDKSGLPSDRFSAERTGGSVSTLTIQRTQQEDSAVYLCASSSAWRDEKLFFGSGTQLSVL.